The 14 T cell receptor beta chains given below trace back to one sample, sequenced in a study of blood T cell repertoires in COVID-19. The assay was immunoSEQ multiplex PCR, and TCRdb's table has in-frame clones only and misses some. Here the sample spans approximately 300,000 clones, roughly 90% being singletons. The specimen sequenced was peripheral blood. Source of these receptors: a man aged 18-30 years who had recovered from COVID-19.

The chain carries TRBV12-3 or TRBV12-4 and TRBJ2-7; perhaps TRBD2 as D (7 bases). The CDR3 has 13 residues. Trimming took 4 bases from V and 6 from J, leaving 13 bases between them. The CDR3 spells CASSWGGLGEQYF. CDR3 DNA: TGTGCCAGCAGTTGGGGGGGGCTAGGCGAGCAGTACTTC.

V is TRBV7-2 and J is TRBJ1-5; 7 nucleotides agree with TRBD1. The CDR3 is 15 amino acids. The junction had 5 bases not matched to a gene; V was cut back by 2 bases and J by 4 bases. CDR1 and CDR2 from the germline V gene are SGHTA and FQGNSA. CDR3: CASSLSPGQNQPQHF. The CDR3 bases are TGTGCCAGCAGCTTAAGCCCGGGACAGAATCAGCCCCAGCATTTT.

The V gene is TRBV12-3 or TRBV12-4, the J gene TRBJ1-1; the D is unclear. V lost 10 bases, J lost 3 bases, and 9 bases lay in between. The CDR3 is made up of 11 amino acids. This chain's CDR3 is CATQRDTEAFF. CDR3 nucleotides: TGTGCCACCCAGCGGGACACTGAAGCTTTCTTT.

The chain links TRBV29-1 to TRBJ1-1; D remains ambiguous. The CDR3 covers 12 residues. V gave up 4 bases and J gave up 4 bases, with 10 bases separating them. CDR1 and CDR2 from the germline V gene are SQVTM and ANQGSEA. CDR3 coding DNA: TGCAGCGTTGTGGATGGGAGCACTGAAGCTTTCTTT. It yields the protein CSVVDGSTEAFF.

CDR3 nucleotides: TGTGCCAGCAGTGTATTCGGGGGAGTGAACACTGAAGCTTTCTTT. This codes for CASSVFGGVNTEAFF. V and J are TRBV2 and TRBJ1-1; maybe TRBD1 (5 bases). Germline V gene lookup returns CDR1 SNHLY and CDR2 FYNNEI. Trimming removed 4 bases at V and 0 bases at J, with 12 bases between. The length of the CDR3 is 15 residues.

This chain joins TRBV7-2 and TRBJ1-5; 8 bases are a match to TRBD1. CDR1 is SGHTA and CDR2 is FQGNSA in the germline V gene. There are 15 residues in the CDR3. V lost 5 bases and J lost 2; bases outside the gene matches: 5. The CDR3 here is CASSPQTGGNQPQHF. The CDR3, as DNA: TGTGCCAGCAGCCCGCAGACAGGGGGCAATCAGCCCCAGCATTTT.

V is TRBV19 and J is TRBJ2-3; 8 bases match TRBD2. With V trimmed by 6 bases and J by 6 bases, 2 bases remained unmatched. CDR1 and CDR2 (germline): LNHDA, SQIVND (reference sequence). CDR3 length: 12 amino acids. CDR3 loop: CASRLADDTQYF. The DNA for the CDR3 is TGTGCCAGTAGACTAGCGGATGATACGCAGTATTTT.

This chain links TRBV2 with TRBJ2-1; D is uncertain. With 6 bases removed from V and 9 bases from J, the gap between germline ends came to 3 bases. Germline V lookup: CDR1 SNHLY, CDR2 FYNNEI. The CDR3 totals 9 residues. This CDR3 is CASRAEQFF. The CDR3 bases are TGTGCCAGCAGGGCTGAGCAGTTCTTC.

V and J are TRBV29-1 and TRBJ2-7; no clear D gene. Germline lookup yields CDR1 SQVTM and CDR2 ANQGSEA. The CDR3 spans 12 residues. Between the trimmed V and J ends, which lost 0 bases and 6 bases, there was a span of 9 bases. CDR3 bases: TGCAGCGTTGAAGATCGAGGTCCCGAGCAGTACTTC. It yields the protein CSVEDRGPEQYF.

This chain joins TRBV6-5 and TRBJ1-2, with D uncertain. Germline assignment: CDR1 MNHEY and CDR2 SVGAGI. The V gene lost 4 bases and the J gene lost 12 bases, with 15 bases spanning the gap. The CDR3 is made up of 12 amino acids. CDR3 sequence: CASSSPGSFDTF. The CDR3 DNA follows: TGTGCCAGCAGTTCCCCTGGCAGTTTCGACACCTTC.

V usage is TRBV6-5 and J usage is TRBJ2-3, with D maybe TRBD2 (7 bases). With 6 bases removed from V and 2 bases from J, the gap between germline ends came to 12 bases. This CDR3 spans 14 amino acids. Germline V CDR1 and CDR2: MNHEY, SVGAGI. CDR3 protein: CASRGGLTTDTQYF. CDR3 bases: TGTGCCAGCAGGGGGGGGCTGACCACAGATACGCAGTATTTT.

This rearrangement joins TRBV19 to TRBJ2-1; 9 bases agree with TRBD2. This CDR3 contains 16 residues. V lost 0 bases to trimming and J lost 6 bases; unmatched junction nucleotides: 6. The germline V gene has CDR1 LNHDA and CDR2 SQIVND (reference sequence). The CDR3, as DNA: TGTGCCAGTAGTATAGAAGTTCTTAGCGGGAGCAATGAGCAGTTCTTC. This codes for CASSIEVLSGSNEQFF.

The chain carries TRBV6-4 and TRBJ1-6; D possibly corresponds to TRBD1 (5 bases). Trimming removed 6 bases at V and 6 bases at J, with 15 bases between. The CDR3 contains 15 residues. The germline gives CDR1 MRHNA, CDR2 SNTAGT. CDR3 coding DNA: TGTGCCAGCAGCAGAGGGACTTTTTCTAATTCACCCCTCCACTTT. This encodes CASSRGTFSNSPLHF.

V gene TRBV30 combines with J gene TRBJ2-7, with 7 bases lining up with TRBD1. The length of the CDR3 is 13 residues. The V gene's germline CDR1 is GTSNPN and CDR2 SVGIG (reference sequence). The ends lost 2 bases at V and 5 bases at J; junction bases unmatched: 6. The CDR3 DNA sequence: TGTGCCTGGAGTAGGGACAGTCAGGACGAGCAGTACTTC. Translated: CAWSRDSQDEQYF.